This TCR beta chain was sequenced during a study of blood T cell repertoires in COVID-19. Between the trimmed V and J ends, which lost 2 bases and 2 bases, there was a span of 10 bases. The CDR3 has 15 residues. Germline V CDR1 and CDR2: SGHTA, FQGTGA. The assay was immunoSEQ multiplex PCR, and TCRdb's table has in-frame clones only and misses some. The data show about 39,000 clones, 87% seen once. The V call is TRBV7-3, the J call TRBJ2-1; D may be TRBD1 (6 bases). Sequencing was done on a sample of peripheral blood. This clonotype originated in a man over 45 with active or convalescent COVID-19. The CDR3 region has the DNA TGTGCCAGCAGCTTATTCCAGGGGACCTACAATGAGCAGTTCTTC. This encodes CASSLFQGTYNEQFF.